This T cell receptor (beta chain) emerged from a study of T cell clusters in autoimmune cytopenias. The CDR3 extends over 13 amino acids. Germline CDR1 reads SGHVS; CDR2 reads FNYEAQ. TRB amplification used 250 ng of peripheral blood genomic DNA. TRB rearrangements were amplified by touch-down multiplex PCR with mixed TRB-A/B primers. For each CDR3 protein, TCRdb gives one entry from its re-call of the multiplex PCR reads, without DNA. The sample shows fewer than 7,000 distinct CDR3 sequences, and roughly 60% sits with its ten largest clones. These data were likewise used in another study, on T cell repertoires in aging, cancer and after chemotherapy.

This chain links TRBV7-6 with TRBJ1-2. This receptor was identified in a human donor in good health. The sequenced sample was peripheral blood. CDR3 in amino acids: CASSFSDGLGYTF. Combining the CDR3 with reference TRBV7-6 and TRBJ1-2 gives the whole variable domain GAGVSQSPRYKVTKRGQDVALRCDPISGHVSLYWYRQALGQGPEFLTYFNYEAQQDKSGLPNDRFSAERPEGSISTLTIQRTEQRDSAMYRCASSFSDGLGYTFGSGTRLTVV.